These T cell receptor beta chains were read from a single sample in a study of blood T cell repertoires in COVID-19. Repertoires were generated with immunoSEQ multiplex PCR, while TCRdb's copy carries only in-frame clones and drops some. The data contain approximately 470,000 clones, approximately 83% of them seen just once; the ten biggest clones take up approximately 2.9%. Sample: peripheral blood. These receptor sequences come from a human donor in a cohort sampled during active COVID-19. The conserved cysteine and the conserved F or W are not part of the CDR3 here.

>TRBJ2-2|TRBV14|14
ASSPTTGISAGELF
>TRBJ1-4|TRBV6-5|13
ASRRQRATNEKLF
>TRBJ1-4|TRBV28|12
ASSGGTGVEKLF
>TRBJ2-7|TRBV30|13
AWDKGLAGGYEQY
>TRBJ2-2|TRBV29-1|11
SVGHVATGELF
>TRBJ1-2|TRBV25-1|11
ASSEFAGDGYT
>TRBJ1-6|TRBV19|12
ASSILQGNSPLH
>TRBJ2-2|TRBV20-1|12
SASNREGTGELF
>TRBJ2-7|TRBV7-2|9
ASSSTGEQY
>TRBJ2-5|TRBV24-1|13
ATSEGQGWEETQY
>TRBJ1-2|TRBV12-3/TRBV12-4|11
ASGRDSGTGYT
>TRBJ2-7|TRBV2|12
ASRGSGRGHEQY
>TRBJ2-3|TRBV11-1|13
ASRSSGRAGDTQY